The 32 T cell receptor beta chains presented below share a single source sample, sequenced in a study of blood T cell repertoires in COVID-19 (TCRdb year 2020). The library relied on the immunoSEQ multiplex PCR assay. The table comes from immuneACCESS by way of TCRdb, which keeps in-frame sequences with V and J called. Part of the clones is missing from these tables; in studies checked, under half for an unresolved V gene and the rest for unknown reasons. Within this sample are approximately 190,000 clones, with 70% to 90% of them counted one time only. 6.2% of the sample belongs to the ten largest clones. Sequencing was carried out using peripheral blood. Every receptor here comes from a woman in her forties who had recovered from COVID-19.

The chain carries TRBV27 and TRBJ1-1; 8 bases fit TRBD1. J lost 10 bases, V lost 6 bases, and 16 bases had no gene match. The CDR3 is 15 residues long. Per germline, CDR1 MNHEY and CDR2 SMNVEV (reference sequence). DNA of the CDR3: TGTGCCAGCAGACCTCCAGGACAGGGTTATGGTGCAGCTTTCTTT. It specifies CASRPPGQGYGAAFF.

The chain is built from TRBV6-5 and TRBJ1-1; 9 bases agree with TRBD1. Germline values: CDR1 MNHEY, CDR2 SVGAGI. The length of the CDR3 is 15 residues. V was clipped by 7 bases and J by 1 base; unmatched bases: 7. CDR3 sequence (DNA): TGTGCCAGCATCGTACAGGGGGCGCGGAACACTGAAGCTTTCTTT. This encodes CASIVQGARNTEAFF.

V is TRBV27 and J is TRBJ2-1; maybe TRBD2 (6 bases). CDR3 length: 14 amino acids. Germline CDR1 MNHEY, CDR2 SMNVEV (reference sequence). Between the trimmed V and J ends, which lost 6 bases and 5 bases, there was a span of 14 bases. CDR3 residues: CASRGWRENNEQFF. CDR3 nucleotides: TGTGCCAGCAGGGGGTGGAGGGAGAACAATGAGCAGTTCTTC.

This clone was seen only once. The chain couples TRBV27 to TRBJ2-1; 13 bases agree with TRBD2. The J segment lost 2 bases and the V segment lost 5 bases, leaving 3 bases of the junction unmatched. This CDR3 has 16 residues. The germline gives CDR1 MNHEY, CDR2 SMNVEV (reference sequence). CDR3 residues: CASSPGLAGAYNEQFF. The DNA for the CDR3 is TGTGCCAGCAGTCCAGGACTAGCGGGAGCCTACAATGAGCAGTTCTTC.

The rearrangement uses TRBV6-5 and TRBJ2-3; TRBD1 might be the D (5 bases). V lost 6 bases and J lost 4, with 17 bases in between. The CDR3 totals 15 residues. Germline lookup yields CDR1 MNHEY and CDR2 SVGAGI. Written as DNA, the CDR3 is TGTGCCAGCAGGCGACTCTATCAGGGCTCAGATACGCAGTATTTT. Translation: CASRRLYQGSDTQYF.

The chain combines TRBV28 with TRBJ1-2, with 9 bases identical to TRBD1. The trim removed 3 bases at V and 2 bases at J, leaving 4 bases unmatched. CDR3 size: 15 residues. Germline CDR1 reads MDHEN; CDR2 reads SYDVKM. The CDR3 DNA sequence: TGTGCCAGCAGTTTCGCAACAGGGGGCAACTATGGCTACACCTTC. This codes for CASSFATGGNYGYTF.

A single count supports this clone. V is TRBV5-6 and J is TRBJ2-5; D is perhaps TRBD2 (5 bases). Germline V lookup: CDR1 SGHDT, CDR2 YYEEEE. CDR3 length: 14 amino acids. Trimming pared 1 base from V and 1 base from J, leaving 8 bases between. The CDR3 coding sequence is TGTGCCAGCAGCTTGCTAGCAGGCCAAGAGACCCAGTACTTC. Translating gives CASSLLAGQETQYF.

The chain links TRBV10-3 to TRBJ1-5; a possible D gene is TRBD1 (6 bases). V was shortened by 6 bases and J by 4 bases, with 10 bases between the two germline ends. Germline CDR1 and CDR2: ENHRY and SYGVKD. The CDR3 runs 13 residues. As DNA, the CDR3 is TGTGCCATCAGGGGGGGGGCTAATCAGCCCCAGCATTTT. This sequence encodes CAIRGGANQPQHF.

The chain is built from TRBV7-2 and TRBJ2-2; TRBD2 might be the D (5 bases). The length of the CDR3 is 14 residues. Trimming shortened V by 5 bases and J by 5 bases, and 12 bases separated the two germline ends. Per germline, CDR1 SGHTA and CDR2 FQGNSA. In DNA form, the CDR3 reads TGTGCCAGCAGCATGGAACGGGAAACCGGGGAGCTGTTTTTT. Translation: CASSMERETGELFF.

This chain connects TRBV15 to TRBJ2-1; 8 nucleotides agree with TRBD2. The length of the CDR3 is 16 residues. V dropped 1 base and J dropped 4; count of bases not matched to a gene: 6. Germline CDR1 and CDR2: LNHNV and YYDKDF (reference sequence). The CDR3 region has the DNA TGTGCCACCAGCAGAGCCCCCGGGACTAGATACAATGAGCAGTTCTTC. This translates into CATSRAPGTRYNEQFF.

The J gene is TRBJ2-3, the V gene TRBV9; perhaps TRBD2 as D (7 bases). Germline V gives CDR1 SGDLS, CDR2 YYNGEE. The CDR3 runs to 14 residues. V shed 3 bases and J shed 4 bases, with 12 bases lying between them. CDR3 region: CASSAGGGPDTQYF. CDR3 bases: TGTGCCAGCAGCGCTGGGGGGGGGCCAGATACGCAGTATTTT.

This chain uses TRBV18 with TRBJ1-1, with no clear D. The CDR3 has 13 amino acids. The V gene lost 3 bases and the J gene lost 4 bases, with 9 bases spanning the gap. The germline CDR1 and CDR2 sequences are KGHSH and LQKENI. The CDR3: CASSPKGGTEAFF. CDR3 nucleotides: TGTGCCAGCTCACCGAAAGGAGGCACTGAAGCTTTCTTT. Full variable domain (outside the CDR3, taken from reference TRBV18 and TRBJ1-1): NAGVMQNPRHLVRRRGQEARLRCSPMKGHSHVYWYRQLPEEGLKFMVYLQKENIIDESGMPKERFSAEFPKEGPSILRIQQVVRGDSAAYFCASSPKGGTEAFFGQGTRLTVV.

The chain joins TRBV11-3 to TRBJ2-7; the match to TRBD1 covers 10 bases. The CDR3 totals 14 residues. Germline CDR1 is SGHNT and CDR2 is YENEEA. Unmatched junction bases numbered 2, after V lost 4 bases and J lost 2 bases. CDR3 coding DNA: TGTGCCAGCAGCTCCGGGACAGGGGCCTACGAGCAGTACTTC. Translated, it gives CASSSGTGAYEQYF. The entire variable domain, with the rest obtained from reference TRBV11-3 and TRBJ2-7, is as follows: EAGVVQSPRYKIIEKKQPVAFWCNPISGHNTLYWYLQNLGQGPELLIRYENEEAVDDSQLPKDRFSAERLKGVDSTLKIQPAELGDSAVYLCASSSGTGAYEQYFGPGTRLTVT.

This chain uses TRBV6-5 with TRBJ1-1; a possible D gene is TRBD1 (6 bases). The CDR3 is 13 residues long. Trimming stripped 6 bases from V and 1 base from J, with 9 bases between. Germline-derived CDR1 and CDR2 are MNHEY and SVGAGI. CDR3 coding DNA: TGTGCCAGCAGAACGGACAGGAACACTGAAGCTTTCTTT. Encoded protein: CASRTDRNTEAFF.

The chain uses TRBV10-3 and TRBJ1-2; no clear D gene. This CDR3 is built from 14 residues. The germline V gene has CDR1 ENHRY and CDR2 SYGVKD. Deletions cut 1 base from V and 6 bases from J, with 12 bases between. CDR3 region: CAISEFRGPNGYTF. DNA for the CDR3: TGTGCCATCAGTGAGTTTCGGGGTCCCAATGGCTACACCTTC.

The gene calls are TRBV24-1 and TRBJ2-1; 11 nucleotides align to TRBD2. Losses at the gene ends were 9 bases for V and 2 bases for J; bases not matched to a gene: 2. CDR3 length: 14 residues. Germline CDR1 is KGHDR and CDR2 is SFDVKD. Written as DNA, the CDR3 is TGTGCCACCCAGACTAGCGGGACCTACAATGAGCAGTTCTTC. It yields the protein CATQTSGTYNEQFF.

The chain links TRBV30 to TRBJ2-2, with D maybe TRBD2 (5 bases). Germline CDR1 GTSNPN, CDR2 SVGIG (reference sequence). The CDR3 runs 17 residues. V lost 2 bases, J lost 2 bases, and 18 bases lay in between. CDR3 DNA sequence: TGTGCCTGGAGTCCCTCCTTTGATAGCGCTAACACCGGGGAGCTGTTTTTT. Translating it yields CAWSPSFDSANTGELFF.

The gene calls are TRBV27 and TRBJ1-4; weak D call: TRBD1 (5 bases). The CDR3 runs 15 residues. Per the germline V gene, CDR1 is MNHEY and CDR2 is SMNVEV (reference sequence). The germline V and J ends were trimmed by 8 bases and 7 bases, with 20 bases remaining between them. The CDR3 loop reads CASGSGLPGGEKLFF. The CDR3 bases are TGTGCCAGCGGATCAGGACTCCCCGGGGGTGAAAAACTGTTTTTT.

J is TRBJ1-2 and V is TRBV9; 7 bases are a match to TRBD1. The J segment lost 7 bases and the V segment lost 2 bases, leaving 14 bases of the junction unmatched. This CDR3 comprises 16 residues. Germline loops: CDR1 SGDLS, CDR2 YYNGEE. The CDR3: CASSVSRTGPYSGYTF. DNA of the CDR3: TGTGCCAGCAGCGTCTCCAGGACAGGACCTTATAGTGGCTACACCTTC.

The chain is built from TRBV19 and TRBJ2-3; 7 positions match TRBD1. V dropped 4 bases and J dropped 1; count of bases not matched to a gene: 5. Germline CDR1 and CDR2: LNHDA and SQIVND (reference sequence). The length of the CDR3 is 15 residues. CDR3 coding DNA: TGTGCCAGTAGTACAACAGGGGAAGGCACAGATACGCAGTATTTT. Protein product: CASSTTGEGTDTQYF.

V and J are TRBV7-2 and TRBJ2-1, with 12 nucleotides matching TRBD2. This CDR3 is 18 amino acids long. Trimming took 4 bases from V and 2 from J; bases not matched to a gene: 9. The germline V gene encodes CDR1 SGHTA and CDR2 FQGNSA. CDR3 nucleotides: TGTGCCAGCAGCTCACTAGCGGGAGGCAGAGGCACCTACAATGAGCAGTTCTTC. It encodes CASSSLAGGRGTYNEQFF.

This sequence joins TRBV20-1 and TRBJ2-1; possibly TRBD2 for D (5 bases). V was trimmed by 7 bases and J by 9 bases, leaving 13 bases between them. This CDR3 is 11 amino acids long. Germline values: CDR1 DFQATT, CDR2 SNEGSKA (reference sequence). CDR3 protein: CSGSGNREQFF. CDR3 in DNA: TGCAGTGGGTCGGGAAATCGTGAGCAGTTCTTC.

This clone has only a few counts. The chain carries TRBV2 and TRBJ2-3; possibly TRBD2 for D (5 bases). V was pared by 7 bases and J by 4 bases, with 18 bases between. CDR1 and CDR2 (germline): SNHLY, FYNNEI. The CDR3 covers 15 residues. The CDR3: CASTPIEGRADTQYF. The CDR3 nucleotides read TGTGCCAGCACCCCGATTGAAGGGAGAGCAGATACGCAGTATTTT.

This chain links TRBV27 with TRBJ1-5; no definite D call. The CDR3 has 15 amino acids. The V and J ends lost 0 bases and 5 bases respectively, with 11 bases between them. Germline V gene data show CDR1 as MNHEY and CDR2 as SMNVEV (reference sequence). CDR3 nucleotide sequence: TGTGCCAGCAGTTTATCCACAGCGGCGGATCAGCCCCAGCATTTT. Its translation: CASSLSTAADQPQHF.

This chain uses TRBV29-1 with TRBJ2-4; TRBD2 might be the D (6 bases). V shed 4 bases and J shed 4 bases, with 11 bases lying between them. Germline V gives CDR1 SQVTM, CDR2 ANQGSEA. The CDR3 consists of 13 residues. The CDR3 sequence is CSVASDYKNIQYF. For the CDR3, the DNA is TGCAGCGTTGCTAGCGACTATAAAAACATTCAGTACTTC.

This clone was seen more than once but under ten times. The chain is built from TRBV19 and TRBJ2-3, with D perhaps TRBD2 (6 bases). Deletions cut 9 bases from V and 7 bases from J, with 11 bases between. The CDR3 is 11 amino acids. Looked up from germline, CDR1 is LNHDA and CDR2 is SQIVND (reference sequence). CDR3 sequence: CASFRGNTQYF. CDR3 in DNA: TGTGCCAGCTTCCGGGGGAATACGCAGTATTTT.

In this sample, this clone turned up a few times. This chain uses TRBV6-6 with TRBJ1-5; D is perhaps TRBD1 (6 bases). Germline V gene data show CDR1 as MNHNY and CDR2 as SVGAGI (reference sequence). Between the trimmed V and J ends, which lost 10 bases and 5 bases, there was a span of 15 bases. This CDR3 has 13 amino acids. The CDR3 is CATRGQFDQPQHF. The CDR3 DNA follows: TGTGCCACCAGAGGACAGTTTGATCAGCCCCAGCATTTT.

The chain is built from TRBV7-2 and TRBJ2-2; D is perhaps TRBD2 (6 bases). CDR1 is SGHTA, CDR2 FQGNSA, per germline. Deletions cut 5 bases from V and 1 base from J, with 14 bases between. This CDR3 is 16 amino acids long. The CDR3 DNA follows: TGTGCCAGCAGCCACATGAAGGGAGGGAACACCGGGGAGCTGTTTTTT. Protein product: CASSHMKGGNTGELFF.

The CDR3 region is CASSIVAVAEVGIEERNTIYF. The CDR3 DNA follows: TGTGCCAGTAGTATAGTCGCCGTCGCGGAGGTCGGAATAGAAGAGAGAAACACCATATATTTT. This sequence joins TRBV19 and TRBJ1-3; no clear D gene. The CDR3 is made up of 21 amino acids. Germline values: CDR1 LNHDA, CDR2 SQIVND (reference sequence). Trimming left V 1 base short and J 5 bases short, with 30 bases between.

This rearrangement joins TRBV4-1 to TRBJ1-4; the match to TRBD1 covers 8 bases. Germline CDR1 MGHRA, CDR2 YSYEKL. The CDR3 consists of 16 residues. Germline trimming cut 4 bases from V and 0 bases from J; bases unmatched to any gene: 4. The CDR3 protein is CASSLPDRATNEKLFF. The CDR3 DNA reads TGCGCCAGCAGCCTCCCGGACAGGGCAACTAATGAAAAACTGTTTTTT.

The chain employs TRBV3-1 (or the pseudogene TRBV3-2) and TRBJ1-2, with 10 positions matching TRBD1. The germline gives CDR1 LGHDT, CDR2 YNNKEL (reference sequence). This CDR3 has 16 amino acids. V was clipped by 1 base and J by 0 bases; unmatched bases: 2. The CDR3 is CASSQGQGATNYGYTF. DNA of the CDR3: TGTGCCAGCAGCCAAGGACAGGGGGCCACTAACTATGGCTACACCTTC.

This clone was counted a single time. The chain employs TRBV7-3 and TRBJ2-1, with 9 bases matching TRBD2. Trimming at V came to 3 bases and at J to 8 bases, leaving 8 bases not matched to a gene. This CDR3 is built from 15 residues. Germline loops: CDR1 SGHTA, CDR2 FQGTGA. CDR3 protein: CASSLGLAGLDEQFF. For the CDR3, the DNA is TGTGCCAGCAGCTTGGGTCTAGCGGGATTGGATGAGCAGTTCTTC.